This TCR beta chain emerged from a study of CD8 T cells in Susac syndrome. Study information: The sequenced Susac syndrome patients comprised 5 or 6 with active disease and eight in remission. Intravenous immunoglobulin alone or corticosteroids were being given to patients with Susac syndrome at blood draw, unless they were therapy-naive.

In contrast to the negatively isolated CD8+ and CD4+ T cells, TEMRA cells were FACS-enriched. The germline CDR1 and CDR2 sequences are MNHEY and SVGAGI. V dropped 5 bases and J dropped 6; count of bases not matched to a gene: 10. The CDR3 has 14 amino acids. With random hexamers, about 0.5 to 1 ug RNA was reverse transcribed. TCRdb reanalysed the immunoSEQ multiplex PCR reads using MiXCR and keeps one entry per CDR3 protein. The sample lists approximately 190,000 distinct CDR3 sequences, 91% occurring once. The chain uses TRBV6-5 and TRBJ2-7; 7 bases align to TRBD2. This clonotype was sampled from a human donor with Susac syndrome. Sample: CD4+ T cells from PBMCs. This CDR3 is CASSQSGTSGEQYF. The CDR3 nucleotides are TGTGCCAGCAGTCAGAGCGGGACGTCGGGCGAGCAGTACTTC.